This T cell receptor beta chain was documented in a study of blood T cell repertoires in COVID-19. The overall study: Spain, Italy and the United States supplied samples that represented acute and convalescent COVID-19. PBMCs, B-cell-depleted T cells, or T cells were the source of the cDNA or gDNA that made up the material.

Trimming stripped 1 base from V and 4 bases from J, with 19 bases between. Per germline, CDR1 SEHNR and CDR2 FQNEAQ (reference sequence). The CDR3 covers 17 residues. Per the study methods: Nucleated cell counts were estimated from reference gene primer amplification. Only in-frame clones appear in the TCRdb table, and some are missing; sequencing was by immunoSEQ multiplex PCR. Clonal size and the V and J genes are those of that table, whereas D and trimming came from the DNA. The sample holds 250,000 to 350,000 clones, less than 85% seen once. Seattle researchers signed up patients amid active infection and tracked them longitudinally.

Source material: peripheral blood. This chain links TRBV7-9 with TRBJ2-5; a possible D gene is TRBD2 (6 bases). This receptor was obtained from a human donor with COVID-19, enrolled during active disease. The donor label of this sample is uncertain. Here the CDR3 DNA reads TGTGCCAGCAGCTTAGAGGGTTTCGTGGCCGGGGGAGAGACCCAGTACTTC. Translated: CASSLEGFVAGGETQYF. The entire variable domain, with the rest obtained from reference TRBV7-9 and TRBJ2-5, is as follows: DTGVSQNPRHKITKRGQNVTFRCDPISEHNRLYWYRQTLGQGPEFLTYFQNEAQLEKSRLLSDRFSAERPKGSFSTLEIQRTEQGDSAMYLCASSLEGFVAGGETQYFGPGTRLLVL.